A selection of T cell receptor beta chains follows, all from one sample in a study of T cell responses to AZD1222 COVID-19 vaccine. The table came from immunoSEQ multiplex PCR; TCRdb's copy has only in-frame clones and leaves some out. This sample yields roughly 100,000 clones, of which 85% to 90% are seen a single time; around 5.1% belongs to the top ten. Source: peripheral blood, taken on day 0 of AZD1222 vaccination. The receptors here all came from an adult in good health. Both conserved end residues are part of each CDR3. A D gene is named only where the DNA matches it firmly. Clone size is given for some rows only: seen once, a few or many times, or a class if the clone is expanded.

J gene,D gene,V gene,clone size,CDR3 DNA,CDR3 protein
TRBJ1-2,NA,TRBV30,few,TGTGCCTGGAGTCACAGGGCTGGAGGCTACACCTTC,CAWSHRAGGYTF
TRBJ2-1,TRBD2,TRBV6-1,NA,TGTGCCAGCAGTGAAGTAGCGGGAGGCTATGAGCAGTTCTTC,CASSEVAGGYEQFF
TRBJ1-6,TRBD1,TRBV28,NA,TGTGCCAGCAGCCGTGGGACAGCGTCTAATTCACCCCTCCACTTT,CASSRGTASNSPLHF
TRBJ2-7,NA,TRBV19,NA,TGTGCCAGTAATCCACAGGGCACCTCCTACGAGCAGTACTTC,CASNPQGTSYEQYF
TRBJ2-2,NA,TRBV15,NA,TGTGCCACCAGCAGAGACAACACCGGGGAGCTGTTTTTT,CATSRDNTGELFF
TRBJ2-1,NA,TRBV5-8,NA,TGTGCCAGCAGCGGTAAAGGGTTGACCTACAATGAGCAGTTCTTC,CASSGKGLTYNEQFF
TRBJ1-1,TRBD1,TRBV12-3/TRBV12-4,NA,TGTGCCAGCAGTCTAAGGGACAGCCCGAGCGCTTTCTTT,CASSLRDSPSAFF
TRBJ2-2,NA,TRBV3-1/TRBV3-2,NA,TGTGCCAGCAGCCAGGGGATCGGGGAGCTGTTTTTT,CASSQGIGELFF
TRBJ2-6,NA,TRBV7-9,NA,TGTGCCAGCAGCCAGTCTGGGGCCAACGTCCTGACTTTC,CASSQSGANVLTF
TRBJ1-2,NA,TRBV18,NA,TGTGCCAGCTCACCCGACGGACAGAACTATGGCTACACCTTC,CASSPDGQNYGYTF
TRBJ1-1,NA,TRBV7-9,NA,TGTGCCAGCAGCTTACTGGATGAAGCTTTCTTT,CASSLLDEAFF
TRBJ1-1,NA,TRBV6-5,NA,TGTGCCAGCAGTTACAGGGTTGGAGCTTTCTTT,CASSYRVGAFF
TRBJ1-1,NA,TRBV12-3/TRBV12-4,NA,TGTGCCAGCAGAGGGGACATGAACACTGAAGCTTTCTTT,CASRGDMNTEAFF
TRBJ2-1,NA,TRBV5-4,NA,TGTGCCAGCAGCTTGGGAGGAACTAGGTCCTACAATGAGCAGTTCTTC,CASSLGGTRSYNEQFF
TRBJ2-5,TRBD1,TRBV30,once,TGTGCCTGGCAGGGGGCCAGACTGGATGAGACCCAGTACTTC,CAWQGARLDETQYF
TRBJ1-5,NA,TRBV7-8,few,TGTGCCAGCAGCTTAGAGGTGGGGGCGGTCAATCAGCCCCAGCATTTT,CASSLEVGAVNQPQHF
TRBJ1-2,TRBD1,TRBV15,NA,TGTGCCACCAGCGGCAGACAGGGCGACTATGGCTACACCTTC,CATSGRQGDYGYTF
TRBJ2-3,TRBD2,TRBV5-1,once,TGCGCCAGCAGCGAAATAGCACTAGCGAAAGGGGCAGATACGCAGTATTTT,CASSEIALAKGADTQYF
TRBJ2-3,NA,TRBV18,NA,TGTGCCAGCTCACCACTCCCGAGCACAGATACGCAGTATTTT,CASSPLPSTDTQYF
TRBJ2-3,TRBD2,TRBV28,NA,TGTGCCAGCAGTTTTATGGCTAGCGGGGCTAGCACAGATACGCAGTATTTT,CASSFMASGASTDTQYF